Included here is one T cell receptor (beta chain) sequence, with context. The antigen remains undetermined. This record belongs to a study of T cell repertoires in cytomegalovirus infection. TCRdb re-analysed the reads in MiXCR, keeping a single row per CDR3 protein. This table has approximately 340,000 distinct CDR3 sequences, about 27% appearing once. The germline gives CDR1 DFQATT, CDR2 SNEGSKA (reference sequence). Trimming cost V 1 base and J 5 bases; bases outside gene matches: 8. The length of the CDR3 is 15 residues. Material: cultured PBMCs, obtained from culture after CMV antigen stimulation. The receptor comes from a human donor in good health (CMV status not recorded). Some clones in this sample may be carry-over from other donors' samples. This chain joins TRBV20-1 and TRBJ1-5; 7 bases are a match to TRBD1. The CDR3 spells CSARGTGGIYQPQHF. The CDR3 nucleotides are TGCAGTGCTAGAGGGACAGGAGGAATCTATCAGCCCCAGCATTTT.